This T cell receptor (beta chain) was obtained from a study of blood T cells in healthy people across ages. This CDR3 spans 13 amino acids. In regard to this clonotype: Its antigen is as yet unknown. At one end, the junction sequence differs from germline, possibly due to a read error.

Then a second PCR, running about 6 to 12 cycles, was carried out with a sample-barcoded 5' primer and a J-beta primer mix. TCRdb ran MiXCR on the 5' RACE reads and lists one entry per CDR3 protein. The sample has 1.8 million or so distinct CDR3 sequences; around 40% are singletons. Isolation yielded PBMCs, at least 7 million per sample, in every case. Extracted total RNA amounted to at least 6 micrograms for each sample. Regarding the study as a whole: More naive CD4+ cells and higher diversity were found in long-lived than in aged donors.

This clonotype was sampled from a human donor in good health. The sequenced material came from blood. The V and J genes are TRBV12-3 or TRBV12-4 and TRBJ2-3; D not certain. CDR3 DNA sequence: TGTGCCAGCAGCACGCAAATAGCAGATACGGAGTATTTT. This sequence encodes CASSTQIADTEYF.